Shown below are 26 T cell receptor beta chains from a single sample sequenced in a study of T cells in Graves' hyperthyroidism and ophthalmopathy. Amplification yielded TCR beta CDR3 regions, with RNA transcripts as the source. An initial round of RT-PCR targeting the TCR CDR3 relied on the HTBI primer set. TCRdb called the multiplex PCR reads again in MiXCR, with one record for every CDR3 protein. The data hold about 710,000 distinct CDR3 sequences, with less than 20% observed a single time. Sequenced sample: blood. These receptors came from a man younger than 35 with Graves' hyperthyroidism.

The rearrangement joins TRBV18 to TRBJ2-7; D possibly corresponds to TRBD2 (6 bases). This CDR3 has 14 residues. Between the trimmed V and J ends, which lost 6 bases and 2 bases, there was a span of 14 bases. The germline V gene has CDR1 KGHSH and CDR2 LQKENI. The CDR3: CASSSPDYPYEQYF. CDR3 coding DNA: TGTGCCAGCTCGTCACCGGACTATCCCTACGAGCAGTACTTC.

The chain is built from TRBV7-9 and TRBJ1-6; the D is unclear. There are 14 residues in the CDR3. The germline V gene encodes CDR1 SEHNR and CDR2 FQNEAQ (reference sequence). The germline V and J ends were trimmed by 1 base and 13 bases, with 14 bases remaining between them. The CDR3 nucleotides are TGTGCCAGCAGCTTAGTTGGGCCGAGTTATCCCCTCCACTTT. Protein product: CASSLVGPSYPLHF.

The genes are TRBV5-4 and TRBJ2-1; D remains unclear. V dropped 4 bases and J dropped 0 bases, with 14 bases sitting between them. This CDR3 spans 16 amino acids. Germline V gene data show CDR1 as SGHNT and CDR2 as YYREEE (reference sequence). The CDR3 protein is CASSPPTASSYNEQFF. The CDR3 DNA sequence: TGTGCCAGCAGCCCCCCTACTGCGAGCTCCTACAATGAGCAGTTCTTC.

The chain recombines TRBV29-1 with TRBJ2-7, with D maybe TRBD1 (5 bases). Germline values: CDR1 SQVTM, CDR2 ANQGSEA. Trimming left V 4 bases short and J 1 base short, with 11 bases between. The length of the CDR3 is 13 residues. The DNA of the CDR3 is TGCAGCGTTGTCCAGGGTGGGTCCTACGAGCAGTACTTC. Translation: CSVVQGGSYEQYF.

Many counts were recorded for this clonotype. This rearrangement joins TRBV13 to TRBJ2-2; 11 nucleotides line up with TRBD1. TRBJ1-1 matches the DNA end more closely, so the J call is doubtful. In germline, CDR1 is PRHDT, CDR2 FYEKMQ (reference sequence). The CDR3 consists of 16 residues. In DNA, the CDR3 is TGTGCCAGCAGCCGTCCCACAGGGACAGGGGGTTGGGGAGCTTTCTTT. Encoded protein: CASSRPTGTGGWGAFF.

This clonotype was detected many times. The V and J genes are TRBV27 and TRBJ2-7; 11 positions match TRBD1. V shed 5 bases, J shed 1 base, and the junction held 1 base outside the gene matches. The CDR3 runs 14 residues. Germline-derived CDR1 and CDR2 are MNHEY and SMNVEV (reference sequence). DNA for the CDR3: TGTGCCAGCAGTGGACAGGGGGCTTCCTACGAGCAGTACTTC. Translated, it gives CASSGQGASYEQYF.

This clonotype has a count of ten or more. This chain joins TRBV28 and TRBJ1-1; tentatively, D is TRBD1 (5 bases). CDR1 is MDHEN, CDR2 SYDVKM, per germline. Trimming took 5 bases from V and 9 from J, leaving 13 bases between them. The CDR3 contains 12 residues. CDR3 sequence (DNA): TGTGCCAGCAGTCCCGAGACAGAAAAAGCTTTCTTT. Translating it yields CASSPETEKAFF.

V usage is TRBV7-9 and J usage is TRBJ1-1; 10 bases agree with TRBD1. The CDR3 loop spans 13 amino acids. Per germline, CDR1 SEHNR and CDR2 FQNEAQ (reference sequence). V dropped 5 bases and J dropped 10; count of bases not matched to a gene: 7. The CDR3 nucleotides read TGTGCCAGCAGCCTCGGACAGGGGGGCTCAGCTTTCTTT. This translates into CASSLGQGGSAFF. The full variable domain, rest sourced from reference TRBV7-9 and TRBJ1-1, is DTGVSQNPRHKITKRGQNVTFRCDPISEHNRLYWYRQTLGQGPEFLTYFQNEAQLEKSRLLSDRFSAERPKGSFSTLEIQRTEQGDSAMYLCASSLGQGGSAFFGQGTRLTVV.

Ten or more counts support this clonotype. V gene TRBV18 combines with J gene TRBJ2-2; TRBD2 matches 7 bases. The junction had 15 bases not matched to a gene; V was cut back by 4 bases and J by 7 bases. Looked up from germline, CDR1 is KGHSH and CDR2 is LQKENI. CDR3 length equals 17 residues. This CDR3 reads CASSQAIGTGGVGELFF. The CDR3 DNA reads as TGTGCCAGCTCACAGGCCATCGGTACGGGAGGTGTCGGGGAGCTGTTTTTT.

V usage is TRBV28 and J usage is TRBJ1-3; a weak D match, TRBD1 (5 bases). CDR1 is MDHEN, CDR2 SYDVKM, per germline. CDR3 length: 14 amino acids. The V end lost 7 bases, the J end lost 1 base, and 11 bases lay between the germline ends. Written as DNA, the CDR3 is TGTGCCAGCAACAAAAGGGGATCTGGAAACACCATATATTTT. Its translation: CASNKRGSGNTIYF.

This clonotype was observed a few times. This sequence joins TRBV28 and TRBJ2-3; possibly TRBD2 for D (5 bases). Germline loops: CDR1 MDHEN, CDR2 SYDVKM. This CDR3 contains 12 residues. Trimming shortened V by 8 bases and J by 2 bases, and 8 bases separated the two germline ends. The CDR3 DNA is TGTGCCAGCGGGGAGCACACAGATACGCAGTATTTT. Its protein is CASGEHTDTQYF. The full variable domain, in which reference TRBV28 and TRBJ2-3 provide the parts outside the CDR3, is DVKVTQSSRYLVKRTGEKVFLECVQDMDHENMFWYRQDPGLGLRLIYFSYDVKMKEKGDIPEGYSVSREKKERFSLILESASTNQTSMYLCASGEHTDTQYFGPGTRLTVL.

This clonotype was found a few times. The DNA of the CDR3 is TGTGCCAGTAGTATAGGTCTCCGGGACAGGGACGAGCAGTACTTC. Its protein product is CASSIGLRDRDEQYF. The chain has TRBV19 and TRBJ2-7, with 9 bases aligning to TRBD1. The CDR3 extends over 15 amino acids. CDR1 and CDR2 from the germline V gene are LNHDA and SQIVND (reference sequence). After removal of 1 base from V and 5 bases from J, the junction contained 6 bases not matched to a gene. The complete variable domain, with remaining parts taken from reference TRBV19 and TRBJ2-7, reads DGGITQSPKYLFRKEGQNVTLSCEQNLNHDAMYWYRQDPGQGLRLIYYSQIVNDFQKGDIAEGYSVSREKKESFPLTVTSAQKNPTAFYLCASSIGLRDRDEQYFGPGTRLTVT.

In DNA form, the CDR3 reads TGTGCCAGCAGTATTCTCCGGGATCACACCGGGGAGCTGTTTTTT. Its protein product is CASSILRDHTGELFF. V usage is TRBV28 and J usage is TRBJ2-2; TRBD2 is a possible D gene (5 bases). The CDR3 length is 15 residues. Looked up from germline, CDR1 is MDHEN and CDR2 is SYDVKM. V lost 5 bases, J lost 3 bases, and 13 bases lay in between.

This clonotype was detected only a few times. V usage is TRBV24-1 and J usage is TRBJ2-7; 10 positions agree with TRBD2. The V and J ends lost 6 bases and 0 bases, in that order; junction bases with no gene match: 4. CDR1 is KGHDR, CDR2 SFDVKD, per germline. The CDR3 sequence is 15 residues long. The CDR3, as DNA: TGTGCCACCAGTCCTAGCGGGAGCGCCTCCTACGAGCAGTACTTC. Translated: CATSPSGSASYEQYF.

This clonotype was seen a few times. The rearrangement uses TRBV2 and TRBJ2-1; 9 nucleotides agree with TRBD2. The junction had 4 bases not matched to a gene; V was cut back by 10 bases and J by 0 bases. Germline V lookup: CDR1 SNHLY, CDR2 FYNNEI. The CDR3 covers 14 residues. The CDR3 sequence is CATPSGDSYNEQFF. The CDR3 DNA follows: TGTGCCACCCCTAGCGGGGACTCCTACAATGAGCAGTTCTTC.

This clonotype was recorded many times. The V call is TRBV20-1, the J call TRBJ2-3, with TRBD2 matching 10 bases. After removal of 0 bases from V and 1 base from J, the junction contained 4 bases not matched to a gene. The V gene's germline CDR1 is DFQATT and CDR2 SNEGSKA (reference sequence). This CDR3 has 16 amino acids. This CDR3 reads CSARDFGTSGTDTQYF. The CDR3 DNA reads as TGCAGTGCTAGAGATTTTGGGACTAGCGGCACAGATACGCAGTATTTT.

V gene TRBV29-1 combines with J gene TRBJ2-7, with 10 bases aligning to TRBD2. After removal of 5 bases from V and 2 bases from J, the junction contained 6 bases not matched to a gene. The CDR3 is made up of 14 amino acids. Looked up from germline, CDR1 is SQVTM and CDR2 is ANQGSEA. CDR3 sequence: CSVYGTSETYEQYF. Here the CDR3 DNA reads TGCAGCGTTTATGGGACTAGCGAAACCTACGAGCAGTACTTC.

As to this clonotype: At one of its ends the junction is not consistent with the germline gene, which may arise from a read error. V and J are TRBV15 and TRBJ1-5, with no clear D. Germline loops: CDR1 LNHNV, CDR2 YYDKDF (reference sequence). The CDR3 totals 15 residues. CDR3 coding DNA: TGTGTCACCAGCAGAGACCGTGCGAAGGGTCAGCCCCAGCATTTT. Amino acid sequence: CVTSRDRAKGQPQHF.

This clonotype has a handful of counts. The chain employs TRBV2 and TRBJ2-5, with a possible D match to TRBD2 (5 bases). V gave up 10 bases and J gave up 5 bases, with 11 bases separating them. CDR1 SNHLY and CDR2 FYNNEI come from the germline V gene. The CDR3 has 11 amino acids. The CDR3 DNA reads TGTGCCACTCCCTCGGGGGAGACCCAGTACTTC. It codes for CATPSGETQYF.

The chain recombines TRBV7-9 with TRBJ2-7; 7 bases fit TRBD1. The germline V gene has CDR1 SEHNR and CDR2 FQNEAQ (reference sequence). This CDR3 has 15 residues. V shed 5 bases, J shed 3 bases, and the junction held 10 bases outside the gene matches. In nucleotides, the CDR3 is TGTGCCAGCAGCCCGCGCGCGGACAGGATCTACGAGCAGTACTTC. Protein sequence: CASSPRADRIYEQYF.

This clonotype was seen many times. The chain uses TRBV5-1 and TRBJ1-1, with no clear D. This CDR3 contains 13 residues. CDR1 and CDR2 (germline): SGHRS, YFSETQ. Between the trimmed V and J ends, which lost 0 bases and 1 base, there was a span of 4 bases. DNA of the CDR3: TGCGCCAGCAGCTTGGAGACGAACACTGAAGCTTTCTTT. Protein sequence: CASSLETNTEAFF.

This clonotype was seen a few times. The V and J genes are TRBV3-1 and TRBJ1-3, with D possibly matching TRBD1 (5 bases). V dropped 2 bases and J dropped 2 bases, with 13 bases sitting between them. This CDR3 region has 16 residues. The germline V gene has CDR1 LGHDT and CDR2 YNNKEL (reference sequence). CDR3 DNA: TGTGCCAGCAGCCAAACGTGGGGGACTACTGGAAACACCATATATTTT. It yields the protein CASSQTWGTTGNTIYF.

The table lists this clonotype with a few counts. The chain uses TRBV6-1 and TRBJ1-5; a weak D match, TRBD1 (6 bases). CDR3 length: 14 amino acids. Germline CDR1 and CDR2: MNHNS and SASEGT. The V end was cut by 5 bases, the J end by 9 bases, with 17 bases between. CDR3 protein: CASSYDGRGRPQHF. The CDR3 coding sequence is TGTGCCAGCAGTTATGATGGCAGGGGTAGGCCCCAGCATTTT.

This rearrangement joins TRBV4-1 to TRBJ2-2; perhaps TRBD2 as D (5 bases). CDR3 size: 15 residues. The germline V and J ends were trimmed by 3 bases and 5 bases, with 13 bases remaining between them. Germline V gene data show CDR1 as MGHRA and CDR2 as YSYEKL. CDR3 coding DNA: TGCGCCAGCAGCCAGAGGGCCATGAGTACCGGGGAGCTGTTTTTT. Residues: CASSQRAMSTGELFF.

The chain employs TRBV10-3 and TRBJ2-3; 8 bases are shared with TRBD2. CDR1 and CDR2 from the germline V gene are ENHRY and SYGVKD. This CDR3 comprises 13 residues. J lost 4 bases, V lost 10 bases, and 7 bases had no gene match. CDR3 in amino acids: CATQRERADTQYF. The CDR3, as DNA: TGTGCCACTCAGCGGGAGAGAGCAGATACGCAGTATTTT.

This clonotype has just a few counts. The rearrangement joins TRBV12-3 or TRBV12-4 to TRBJ1-2, with D maybe TRBD1 (6 bases). The CDR3 runs to 15 residues. The V and J ends lost 6 bases and 3 bases respectively, with 17 bases between them. CDR3 sequence (DNA): TGTGCCAGCAGGACTTACACAGGGAATGACTATGGCTACACCTTC. Its protein product is CASRTYTGNDYGYTF.